This TCR beta chain was identified in a study of blood T cell repertoires in COVID-19. On the study more broadly: Some COVID-19 samples were acute and others convalescent; all came from the United States, Italy and Spain. In each case, the material was cDNA or gDNA derived from T cells, B-cell-depleted T cells, or PBMCs.

Original processing notes: Nucleated cell counts were estimated from reference gene primer amplification. Some clones are missing from TCRdb's copy, which holds only in-frame ones; the method was immunoSEQ multiplex PCR. V and J calls and clone size are given by that table; D and trimming were obtained from the DNA. The profile shows a few hundred thousand clones, around nine tenths of them singletons. The TCR originated in a human donor in a cohort sampled during active COVID-19. Input material: peripheral blood.

CDR3 sequence: CASSFLRLAGGLEYEQFF. CDR3 DNA sequence: TGTGCCAGCAGTTTTCTCCGACTAGCGGGAGGGCTTGAATATGAGCAGTTCTTC. The chain recombines TRBV27 with TRBJ2-1, with 14 nucleotides matching TRBD2. The J segment lost 8 bases and the V segment lost 3 bases, leaving 12 bases of the junction unmatched. This CDR3 is built from 18 residues. From germline, CDR1 is MNHEY and CDR2 SMNVEV (reference sequence).